This entry concerns a single TCR beta chain. The data originate from a study of blood T cell repertoires in COVID-19. TCRdb keeps only in-frame clones here, not all; method: immunoSEQ multiplex PCR. The sample includes about 20,000 clones, under 95% of them seen just once. In germline, CDR1 is LNHDA, CDR2 SQIVND (reference sequence). V shed 1 base and J shed 7 bases, with 17 bases lying between them. The CDR3 totals 16 residues. V is TRBV19 and J is TRBJ1-5; D gene uncertain. The sequence was collected from a human donor in a cohort sampled during active COVID-19. Sequencing used peripheral blood. CDR3: CASSIAPGKHLQPQHF. CDR3 in DNA: TGTGCCAGTAGTATAGCTCCAGGCAAGCACCTACAGCCCCAGCATTTT. Combining the CDR3 with reference TRBV19 and TRBJ1-5 gives the whole variable domain DGGITQSPKYLFRKEGQNVTLSCEQNLNHDAMYWYRQDPGQGLRLIYYSQIVNDFQKGDIAEGYSVSREKKESFPLTVTSAQKNPTAFYLCASSIAPGKHLQPQHFGDGTRLSIL.